This T cell receptor beta chain stems from a study of shared clonotypes between healthy human individuals. Terminally differentiated effector memory CD45RA+ cells were excluded by CCR7 positive selection of CD45RO-negative cells. Deletions cut 6 bases from V and 6 bases from J, with 24 bases between. The CDR3 runs 16 residues. Germline CDR1 and CDR2: MRHNA and SNTAGT. The material for each subset, its genomic DNA, was split evenly across several immunoSEQ plates. Libraries were prepared by immunoSEQ multiplex PCR; TCRdb keeps only in-frame clonotypes and omits some of them. The table has about 2 million clones, less than 95% seen once.

The rearrangement uses TRBV6-4 and TRBJ2-7, with D perhaps TRBD2 (5 bases). Sequences were obtained from naive CD8+ T cells sorted from blood. This TCR was sampled from a man in his late teens or twenties in good health. CDR3 residues: CASSEWPSDFSSEQYF. The CDR3 DNA reads TGTGCCAGCAGCGAGTGGCCCTCGGACTTCTCCAGCGAGCAGTACTTC.